These T cell receptor beta chains were read from a single sample in a study of cytomegalovirus exposure and HLA in healthy donors. Generated by immunoSEQ multiplex PCR, the TCRdb table keeps only in-frame clones and is missing some. Here the sample spans around 150,000 clones, 65% to 80% being singletons. The sequenced material came from PBMCs. These receptors were collected from a woman aged 40 to 50 in good health and CMV-seropositive. Each CDR3 is given with its conserved first and last residue.

v_gene	j_gene	CDR3aa
TRBV7-9	TRBJ1-5	CASSPGLGAPHQPQHF
TRBV7-2	TRBJ2-7	CASSLADTSYEQYF
TRBV7-9	TRBJ2-7	CASSSGDEQYF
TRBV7-2	TRBJ2-7	CASSYDRGGAYEQYF
TRBV13	TRBJ1-1	CASSLNRWDGRAFF
TRBV28	TRBJ1-1	CASSTEAEAFF
TRBV29-1	TRBJ1-2	CSVEGDRGSSGYTF
TRBV29-1	TRBJ2-7	CSVEDAGDSNTYEQYF
TRBV7-6	TRBJ2-7	CASSLGDSSYEQYF
TRBV9	TRBJ1-5	CASSASQGSNQPQHF
TRBV5-1	TRBJ1-1	CASSSGTGSFLNTEAFF
TRBV11-3	TRBJ1-1	CASSLNGNTEAFF
TRBV18	TRBJ2-5	CASSPGTQETQYF
TRBV27	TRBJ2-1	CASSLRPYNEQFF
TRBV5-1	TRBJ1-1	CASSLMAIETLSPEAFF
TRBV27	TRBJ1-1	CASSYSGTGGEAFF
TRBV19	TRBJ1-4	CASSPGTVYNEKLFF
TRBV5-4	TRBJ2-7	CASSLARLAGSDEQYF
TRBV5-1	TRBJ2-5	CASSLAGPGETQYF
TRBV6-5	TRBJ2-3	CASRMLGGAQYF
TRBV14	TRBJ1-5	CASSRRRHRFIQPQHF
TRBV9	TRBJ2-5	CASTPGLAGGETQYF
TRBV30	TRBJ2-5	CAWSAGLAGQETQYF
TRBV18	TRBJ2-5	CASSPGTGGAETQYF
TRBV2	TRBJ2-3	CASSSAGGLRTDTQYF
TRBV27	TRBJ1-2	CASSPQGGYGYTF
TRBV9	TRBJ1-3	CARIKTGEVRNTIYF
TRBV19	TRBJ1-3	CASSLGNTIYF
TRBV15	TRBJ1-5	CATSTFSGNQPQHF
TRBV7-8	TRBJ1-5	CASSPLMGGHPQHF
TRBV10-2	TRBJ2-2	CASSGLAGVGAGELFF
TRBV9	.	CASSVGPSGAYEQYF
TRBV4-1	TRBJ1-1	CASSQGVARGRTEAFF
TRBV5-6	TRBJ2-5	CASSLGSGTQYF
TRBV6-5	TRBJ1-2	CASSAAGLYGYTF
TRBV6-1	TRBJ1-5	CASSRDFNQPQHF
TRBV7-9	TRBJ2-1	CASSGNPYNEQFF
TRBV5-1	TRBJ2-3	CASSLFGGGTDTQYF
TRBV7-2	TRBJ2-1	CASSVTSGGYNEQFF
TRBV7-2	TRBJ1-1	CASRSLQGPIEAFF
TRBV27	TRBJ2-2	CASRQANTGELFF
TRBV19	TRBJ1-4	CASNQGGVNEKLFF
TRBV19	TRBJ1-1	CASSISGWAPEAFF
TRBV25-1	TRBJ1-2	CASRRQGGDYGYTF
TRBV10-3	TRBJ1-2	CAISGGGDGYGYTF
TRBV5-1	TRBJ2-3	CASSLGTKAGGTDTQYF
TRBV5-6	TRBJ2-3	CASSEADTQYF
TRBV5-1	TRBJ2-3	CASSFPGADTDTQYF
TRBV15	TRBJ2-5	CATKAKDTKETQYF
TRBV19	TRBJ2-7	CASSLDRGNYEQYF
TRBV7-9	TRBJ2-3	CASSYSVWGDAVGDTQYF
TRBV29-1	.	CSAAQQQETQYF
TRBV2	TRBJ1-5	CASSENGGDQPQHF
TRBV29-1	TRBJ2-3	CSVAGTSGKGDTQYF
TRBV6-5	TRBJ2-2	CASHEGDTGELFF
TRBV30	TRBJ1-1	CAWSVGATSNTEAFF
TRBV25-1	TRBJ2-7	CASRRTPYEQYF
TRBV11-3	TRBJ1-1	CASSFRGYVAFF
TRBV5-6	TRBJ2-7	CASSGLQGAELNEQYF
TRBV18	TRBJ2-5	CASSPLLAAQETQYF